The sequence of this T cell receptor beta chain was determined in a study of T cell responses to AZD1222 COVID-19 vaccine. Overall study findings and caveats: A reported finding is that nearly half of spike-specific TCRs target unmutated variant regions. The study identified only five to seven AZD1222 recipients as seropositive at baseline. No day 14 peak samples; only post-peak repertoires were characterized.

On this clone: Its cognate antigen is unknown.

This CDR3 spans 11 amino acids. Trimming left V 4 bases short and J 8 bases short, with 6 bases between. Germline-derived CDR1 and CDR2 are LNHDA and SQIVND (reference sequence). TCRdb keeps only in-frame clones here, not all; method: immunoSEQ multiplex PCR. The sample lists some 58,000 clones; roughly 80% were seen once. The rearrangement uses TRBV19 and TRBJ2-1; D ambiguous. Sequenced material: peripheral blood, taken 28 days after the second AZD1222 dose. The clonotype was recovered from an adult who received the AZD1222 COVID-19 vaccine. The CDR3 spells CASSTAYEQFF. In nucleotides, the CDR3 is TGTGCCAGTAGTACGGCATATGAGCAGTTCTTC.